A selection of T cell receptor beta chains follows, all from one sample in a study of shared clonotypes between healthy human individuals. Profiled with immunoSEQ multiplex PCR; TCRdb holds only in-frame clones, not every one. The sample lists roughly 2,300,000 clones, about 90% seen once, with around 0.4% in the top ten. What was sequenced was naive CD4+ T cells from PBMCs. The source is a man younger than 35 in good health. Some clones in this sample may be carry-over from other donors' samples. Both conserved end residues are part of each CDR3. A D gene is named only where the DNA matches it firmly. Some rows have no size entry. The others give once, few or many, or a class for an expanded clone.

v_gene	j_gene	d_gene	abundance	CDR3aa	CDR3nt
TRBV29-1	TRBJ2-3	.	.	CSVSEGSTDTQYF	TGCAGCGTTTCAGAGGGGAGCACAGATACGCAGTATTTT
TRBV30	TRBJ2-3	TRBD2	.	CAWTAGGPPDTQYF	TGTGCCTGGACAGCGGGAGGCCCCCCAGATACGCAGTATTTT
TRBV5-1	TRBJ2-3	TRBD2	.	CASSLVGGGPADTQYF	TGCGCCAGCAGCTTGGTGGGGGGAGGGCCCGCAGATACGCAGTATTTT
TRBV28	TRBJ2-6	.	.	CASSLGASGANVLTF	TGTGCCAGCAGCCTGGGGGCGTCTGGGGCCAACGTCCTGACTTTC
TRBV9	TRBJ2-1	TRBD2	.	CASSVSSGRVNEQFF	TGTGCCAGCAGCGTATCTAGCGGGAGGGTCAATGAGCAGTTCTTC
TRBV18	TRBJ2-2	.	.	CASSPGLAGELFF	TGTGCCAGCTCACCGGGGTTGGCCGGGGAGCTGTTTTTT
TRBV10-3	TRBJ1-1	.	.	CAISEGKFAEAFF	TGTGCCATCAGTGAGGGGAAGTTCGCTGAAGCTTTCTTT
TRBV4-2	TRBJ2-4	.	.	CASSQDGGRPPAKNIQYF	TGTGCCAGCAGCCAAGATGGGGGCCGTCCCCCAGCCAAAAACATTCAGTACTTC
TRBV30	TRBJ1-4	.	.	CAWSVQGNEKLFF	TGTGCCTGGAGTGTACAGGGTAATGAAAAACTGTTTTTT
TRBV19	TRBJ2-1	TRBD2	.	CASSYLAGVNTNEQFF	TGTGCCAGTAGTTACCTAGCGGGAGTAAATACCAATGAGCAGTTCTTC
TRBV7-2	TRBJ1-3	TRBD1	.	CASSLWDRGNTIYF	TGTGCCAGCAGCTTATGGGACAGGGGAAACACCATATATTTT
TRBV7-8	TRBJ2-2	.	.	CASSPSWDINTGELFF	TGTGCCAGCAGCCCTTCATGGGACATAAACACCGGGGAGCTGTTTTTT
TRBV27	TRBJ2-7	.	.	CASAGLKPYEQYF	TGTGCCAGTGCGGGACTCAAACCCTACGAGCAGTACTTC
TRBV28	TRBJ2-7	.	.	CASTVSGALSYEQYF	TGTGCCAGCACCGTCTCGGGAGCCCTATCCTACGAGCAGTACTTC
TRBV9	TRBJ2-1	.	.	CASSERTAGSYNEQFF	TGTGCCAGCAGCGAACGGACCGCCGGGTCCTACAATGAGCAGTTCTTC
TRBV27	TRBJ1-2	.	.	CASSFWGAGESSDGYTF	TGTGCCAGCAGTTTTTGGGGGGCAGGGGAATCGAGTGATGGCTACACCTTC
TRBV28	TRBJ2-3	.	.	CASSPRGRASTDTQYF	TGTGCCAGCAGTCCGAGGGGACGGGCTAGCACAGATACGCAGTATTTT
TRBV19	TRBJ2-5	TRBD2	few	CASSPGLAGVETQYF	TGTGCCAGTAGTCCGGGACTAGCGGGAGTGGAGACCCAGTACTTC
TRBV19	TRBJ2-7	TRBD2	.	CASSRLAGVGNEQYF	TGTGCCAGTAGTAGGCTAGCGGGAGTAGGGAACGAGCAGTACTTC
TRBV5-1	TRBJ1-5	.	.	CASSLSGNQPQHF	TGCGCCAGCAGTCTGTCGGGGAATCAGCCCCAGCATTTT
TRBV2	TRBJ1-1	.	once	CASSEGAAAVAFF	TGTGCCAGCAGTGAGGGGGCCGCGGCGGTAGCTTTCTTT
TRBV28	TRBJ2-5	.	.	CASIGGSIQETQYF	TGTGCCAGCATAGGTGGGAGCATACAAGAGACCCAGTACTTC
TRBV28	TRBJ1-2	.	.	CASSHWDGYTF	TGTGCCAGCAGCCACTGGGACGGCTACACCTTC
TRBV6-5	TRBJ1-2	.	.	CASSTPGQANYGYTF	TGTGCCAGCAGTACGCCGGGACAAGCTAACTATGGCTACACCTTC
TRBV7-9	TRBJ2-3	.	.	CASTPIGHRTDTQYF	TGTGCCAGCACCCCGATTGGACATCGCACAGATACGCAGTATTTT
TRBV5-5	TRBJ2-7	TRBD1	once	CASSLAVRQGIREQYF	TGTGCCAGCAGCTTGGCCGTGAGACAGGGAATACGTGAGCAGTACTTC
TRBV9	TRBJ2-1	TRBD2	.	CASTLTGAGDYNEQFF	TGTGCCAGCACCCTAACGGGAGCGGGGGACTACAATGAGCAGTTCTTC
TRBV6-5	TRBJ2-1	TRBD1	.	CASSYWTGLSNEQFF	TGTGCCAGCAGTTACTGGACAGGGCTAAGCAATGAGCAGTTCTTC
TRBV30	TRBJ2-6	.	.	CAWDPSGANVLTF	TGTGCCTGGGACCCCTCTGGGGCCAACGTCCTGACTTTC
TRBV2	TRBJ2-1	.	.	CASSTGRGYEQFF	TGTGCCAGCAGTACAGGCAGGGGTTATGAGCAGTTCTTC
TRBV2	TRBJ2-2	TRBD2	.	CASTGTSGNTGELFF	TGTGCCAGCACCGGGACTAGCGGGAACACCGGGGAGCTGTTTTTT
TRBV7-9	TRBJ2-3	TRBD2	.	CASSLRLAGGPDTQYF	TGTGCCAGCAGCTTACGACTAGCGGGAGGCCCAGATACGCAGTATTTT
TRBV7-3	TRBJ1-1	.	.	CASSLGSYTEAFF	TGTGCCAGCAGCTTGGGCTCCTACACTGAAGCTTTCTTT
TRBV27	TRBJ2-5	TRBD2	.	CASRSPGTSGRKTQYF	TGTGCCAGCAGATCACCCGGGACTAGCGGGAGGAAGACCCAGTACTTC
TRBV7-6	TRBJ2-3	.	.	CASSLGGVSRTDTQYF	TGTGCCAGCAGCTTAGGAGGTGTCAGCCGCACAGATACGCAGTATTTT
TRBV7-9	TRBJ1-3	.	.	CASSLGAGNTIYF	TGTGCCAGCAGCTTAGGGGCCGGAAACACCATATATTTT
TRBV7-9	TRBJ2-2	.	.	CASSTVERSVELFF	TGTGCCAGCAGCACTGTGGAGCGAAGTGTGGAGCTGTTTTTT
TRBV5-6	TRBJ2-4	.	.	CASSSYRAHRDIQYF	TGTGCCAGCAGCTCTTACCGGGCCCACAGGGACATTCAGTACTTC
TRBV4-1	TRBJ1-1	TRBD1	.	CASSALGQGNTEAFF	TGCGCCAGCAGCGCCCTGGGACAGGGGAACACTGAAGCTTTCTTT
TRBV12-5	TRBJ2-6	.	.	CASGLSGANVLTF	TGTGCTAGTGGTTTATCTGGGGCCAACGTCCTGACTTTC